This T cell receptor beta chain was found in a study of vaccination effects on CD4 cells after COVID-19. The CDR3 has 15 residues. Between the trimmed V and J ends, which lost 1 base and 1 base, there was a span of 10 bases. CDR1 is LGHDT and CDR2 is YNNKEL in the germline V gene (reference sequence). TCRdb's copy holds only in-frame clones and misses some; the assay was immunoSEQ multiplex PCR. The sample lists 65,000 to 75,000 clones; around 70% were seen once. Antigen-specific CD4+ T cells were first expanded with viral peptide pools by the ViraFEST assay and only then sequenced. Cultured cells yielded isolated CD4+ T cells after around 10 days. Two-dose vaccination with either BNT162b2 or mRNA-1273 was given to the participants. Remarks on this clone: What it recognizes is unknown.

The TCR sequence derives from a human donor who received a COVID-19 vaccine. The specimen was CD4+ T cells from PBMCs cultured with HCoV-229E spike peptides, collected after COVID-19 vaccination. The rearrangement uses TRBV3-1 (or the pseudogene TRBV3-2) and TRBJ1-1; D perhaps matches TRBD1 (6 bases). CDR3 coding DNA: TGTGCCAGCAGCCAAGCGGGGGGCCCGAACACTGAAGCTTTCTTT. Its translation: CASSQAGGPNTEAFF.